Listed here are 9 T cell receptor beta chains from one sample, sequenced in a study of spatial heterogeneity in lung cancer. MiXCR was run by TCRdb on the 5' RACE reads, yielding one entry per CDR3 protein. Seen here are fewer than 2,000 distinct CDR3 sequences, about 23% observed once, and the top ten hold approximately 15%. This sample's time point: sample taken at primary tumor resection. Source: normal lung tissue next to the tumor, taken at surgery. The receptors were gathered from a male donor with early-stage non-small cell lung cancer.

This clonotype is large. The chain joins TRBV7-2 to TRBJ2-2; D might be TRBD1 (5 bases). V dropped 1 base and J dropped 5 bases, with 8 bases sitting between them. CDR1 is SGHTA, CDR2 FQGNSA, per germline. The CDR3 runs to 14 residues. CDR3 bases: TGTGCCAGCAGCTTAGGTTACAGGACCGGGGAGCTGTTTTTT. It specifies CASSLGYRTGELFF. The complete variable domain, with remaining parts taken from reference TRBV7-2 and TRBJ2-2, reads GAGVSQSPSNKVTEKGKDVELRCDPISGHTALYWYRQSLGQGLEFLIYFQGNSAPDKSGLPSDRFSAERTGGSVSTLTIQRTQQEDSAVYLCASSLGYRTGELFFGEGSRLTVL.

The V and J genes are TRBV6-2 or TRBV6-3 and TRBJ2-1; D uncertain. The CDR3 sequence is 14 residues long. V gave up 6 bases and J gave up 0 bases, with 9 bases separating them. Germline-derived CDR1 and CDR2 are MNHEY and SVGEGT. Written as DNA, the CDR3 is TGTGCCAGCAGCTCTTATGGCTCCTACAATGAGCAGTTCTTC. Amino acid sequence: CASSSYGSYNEQFF.

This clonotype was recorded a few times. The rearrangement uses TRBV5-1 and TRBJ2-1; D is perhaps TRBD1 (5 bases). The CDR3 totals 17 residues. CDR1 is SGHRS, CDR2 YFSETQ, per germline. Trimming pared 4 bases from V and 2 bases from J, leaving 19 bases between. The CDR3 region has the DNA TGCGCCAGCAGCGATAGATGGACACAAAATCCCTACAATGAGCAGTTCTTC. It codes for CASSDRWTQNPYNEQFF.

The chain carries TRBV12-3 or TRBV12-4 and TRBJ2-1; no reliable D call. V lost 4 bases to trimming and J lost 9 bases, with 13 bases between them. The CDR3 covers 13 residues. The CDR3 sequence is CASSYSPAGEQFF. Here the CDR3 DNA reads TGTGCCAGCAGTTATTCCCCGGCAGGTGAGCAGTTCTTC.

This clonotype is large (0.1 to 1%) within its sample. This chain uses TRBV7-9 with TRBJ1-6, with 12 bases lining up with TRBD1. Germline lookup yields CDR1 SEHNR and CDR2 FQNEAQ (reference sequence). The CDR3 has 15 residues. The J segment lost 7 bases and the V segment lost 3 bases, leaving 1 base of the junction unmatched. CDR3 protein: CASSFGTGGNSPLHF. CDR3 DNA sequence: TGTGCCAGCAGCTTTGGGACAGGGGGCAATTCACCCCTCCACTTT.

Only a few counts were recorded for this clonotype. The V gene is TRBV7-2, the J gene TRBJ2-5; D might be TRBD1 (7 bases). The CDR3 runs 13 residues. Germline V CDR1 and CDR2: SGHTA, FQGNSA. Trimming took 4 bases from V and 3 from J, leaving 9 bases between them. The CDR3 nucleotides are TGTGCCAGCAGCTCCAGGGGGGAAGAGACCCAGTACTTC. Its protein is CASSSRGEETQYF.

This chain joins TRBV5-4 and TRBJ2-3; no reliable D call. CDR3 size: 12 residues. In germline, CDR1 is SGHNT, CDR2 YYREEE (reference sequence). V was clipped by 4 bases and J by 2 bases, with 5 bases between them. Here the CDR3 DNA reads TGTGCCAGCAGCACATACACAGATACGCAGTATTTT. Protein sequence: CASSTYTDTQYF.

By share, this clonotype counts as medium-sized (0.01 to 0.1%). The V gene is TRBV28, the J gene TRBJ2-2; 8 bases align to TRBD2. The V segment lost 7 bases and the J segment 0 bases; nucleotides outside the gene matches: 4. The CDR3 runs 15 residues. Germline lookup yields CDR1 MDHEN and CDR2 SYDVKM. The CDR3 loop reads CASTPGGTNTGELFF. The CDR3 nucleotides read TGTGCCAGCACCCCGGGAGGGACGAACACCGGGGAGCTGTTTTTT.

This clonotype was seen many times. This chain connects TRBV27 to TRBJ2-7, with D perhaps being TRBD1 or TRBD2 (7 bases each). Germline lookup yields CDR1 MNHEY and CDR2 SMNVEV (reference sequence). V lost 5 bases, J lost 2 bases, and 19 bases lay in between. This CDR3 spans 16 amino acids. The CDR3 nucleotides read TGTGCCAGCAGTCCCGGGGGAGGGGGCTCCCCCTACGAGCAGTACTTC. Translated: CASSPGGGGSPYEQYF.